The sequence of this TCR beta chain was determined in a study of blood T cells in healthy people across ages (dated by TCRdb to about 2015). Some background on the complete study: In model experiments, roughly one uniquely barcoded TCR beta cDNA molecule per two T cells was captured by template switching. Using deep sequencing normalized with unique cDNA molecular identifiers, the study measured how TCR beta repertoire diversity changes with age. Donors were grouped into four age groups: young (average about 15 years), middle-aged (roughly 38), aged (approximately 67) and long-lived (approximately 78). To avoid experimental bias, donors of different ages were spread randomly across the sequencing lanes. Two additional independent replicas of 1 million unique cDNA reads from the same blood draw were analyzed for two donors (one aged 18 to 30 and one aged 80 or older).

Donors were roughly 40 systemically healthy Caucasian individuals from Russia aged roughly 6 to 90 years. Each donor gave 8 to 10 milliliters of peripheral blood, drawn into EDTA-treated Vacutainer tubes. Ficoll-Paque density-gradient centrifugation was used to isolate PBMCs, with at least 6.5 million obtained per sample. Total RNA, at least 5 micrograms per sample, was extracted from PBMCs with Trizol reagent. The percentages of naive CD45RAhigh/CD27high T cells were determined by flow cytometry on a PBMC aliquot from every donor. V drops 2 bases and J drops 10 bases, leaving 9 bases in between. The CDR3 runs 12 amino acids, cysteine and phenylalanine included. Kept here is only the CDR3 DNA, which spans 36 bases and is read in frame from base 1. The germline V gene specifies MDHEN as CDR1 and SYDVKM as CDR2. The protocol used for the library was 5' RACE. The sequencing machine was an Illumina HiSeq 2500. A second about 7 to 12 cycle PCR used a sample-barcoded 5' primer and a J-beta primer mix. A template-switch 5' adaptor carrying 12 random nucleotides introduced a unique molecular identifier onto each TCR beta cDNA molecule. Each sample yielded at least 2.5 million CDR3-containing paired-end reads. All of the RNA was converted into first-strand cDNA using the Mint cDNA synthesis kit, with a TRBC-specific oligonucleotide serving as the primer. Following uracil-DNA glycosylase treatment, all cDNA underwent a first 18-cycle PCR with the universal primers M1SS and BC2_uni_R. The study's processing was this. Each sample was normalized by randomly selecting 1 million high-quality reads, each carrying a distinct molecular identifier. Reads with shared molecular identifiers were discarded instead of being binned into consensus sequences. MiTCR, with a Q25 quality threshold and the strictest error-elimination algorithm, was used for CDR3 identification, clonotype clustering and error correction. A nonparametric unseen species model using Euler transformation provided a lower-bound estimate of total TCR beta diversity. Using fastp at Q25 and MiXCR, TCRdb reprocessed the public reads and kept productive beta chains. Each record represents a unique CDR3 protein, reported with the most common genes and DNA among its rows. The V and J calls, along with clone size, are taken from TCRdb and not from the paper's own processing. The sample records about 2 million distinct CDR3 sequences, around 50% of which are singletons. The ten largest clones take up approximately 2% of the sample.

Overall study results and their limits: Observed TCR beta diversity per million T cells fell roughly linearly with age, and a significant reduction was already apparent by age about 36. Total diversity estimates from one million sequenced T cells were considered lower bounds and underestimates. Because donor CMV infection status was unknown, age-related changes in expanded clonotypes were potentially confounded. The percentage of naive T cells measured by flow cytometry correlated strongly with observed TCR beta diversity. Since profiling was done on bulk unsorted PBMCs, naive and antigen-experienced compartments could not be conclusively compared. Compared with the aged group, more naive CD4+ T cells, fewer expanded clones and increased TCR diversity were shown by the long-lived group, suggesting age selection.

This clonotype appeared a few times. Its antigen is not yet known. A much larger clone lies a single base off, so this may be a read error. Sample: blood. The receptor was derived from a woman between 40 and 50 years old in good health. The sequence joins TRBV28 to TRBJ2-1; the D gene cannot be resolved reliably. Read as DNA, the sequence is TGTGCCAGCAGTTTAGGGTACGACGAGCAGTTCTTC. This yields the protein CASSLGYDEQFF.